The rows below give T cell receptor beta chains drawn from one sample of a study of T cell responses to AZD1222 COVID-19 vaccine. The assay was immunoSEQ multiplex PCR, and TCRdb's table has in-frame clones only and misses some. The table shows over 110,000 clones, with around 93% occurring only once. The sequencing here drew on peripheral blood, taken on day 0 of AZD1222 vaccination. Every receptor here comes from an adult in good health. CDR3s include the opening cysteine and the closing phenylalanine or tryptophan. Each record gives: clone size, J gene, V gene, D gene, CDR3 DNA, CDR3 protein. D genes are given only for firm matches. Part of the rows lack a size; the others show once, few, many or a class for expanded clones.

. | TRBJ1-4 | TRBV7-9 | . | TGTGCCAGCAGCCTATTGGGGGCTAATGAAAAACTGTTTTTT | CASSLLGANEKLFF
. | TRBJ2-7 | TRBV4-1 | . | TGCGCCAGCAGCCAGTCGGGACCAACAAGCTCCTACGAGCAGTACTTC | CASSQSGPTSSYEQYF
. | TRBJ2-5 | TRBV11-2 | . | TGTGCCACCAGTTTTGGGGTGACCCAGTACTTC | CATSFGVTQYF
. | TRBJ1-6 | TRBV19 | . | TGTGCCAGTAATCCTAAGGGACAAAAAAAAGGGGCGTATAATTCACCCCTCCACTTT | CASNPKGQKKGAYNSPLHF
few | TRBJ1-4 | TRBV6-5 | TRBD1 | TGTGCCACCACTACAGGGGGTAATAATGAAAAACTGTTTTTT | CATTTGGNNEKLFF
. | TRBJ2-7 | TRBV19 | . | TGTGCCAGTAGGGCGACACCCTCCTACGAGCAGTACTTC | CASRATPSYEQYF
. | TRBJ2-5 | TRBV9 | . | TGTGCCAGCAGCGTAGAACCGGGGGCTGAGACCCAGTACTTC | CASSVEPGAETQYF
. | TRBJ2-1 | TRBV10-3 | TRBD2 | TGTGCCATCAGCTCAACCGGGACTAGCGGTAACATCTCCTACAATGAGCAGTTCTTC | CAISSTGTSGNISYNEQFF
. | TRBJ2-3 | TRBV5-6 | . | TGTGCCAGCAGCCCGGTTGGCACAGATACGCAGTATTTT | CASSPVGTDTQYF
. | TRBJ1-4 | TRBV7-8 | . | TGTGCCAGCAGCTTACAAGTGGGGCATGACAATGAAAAACTGTTTTTT | CASSLQVGHDNEKLFF
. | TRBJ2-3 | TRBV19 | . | TGTGCCAGTAGTGCCCGGGCGGGGGCTAGCACAGATACGCAGTATTTT | CASSARAGASTDTQYF
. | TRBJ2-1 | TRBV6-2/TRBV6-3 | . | TGTGCCAGCAGTCCACCCACCGGGACACCTTCCCCTTACAATGAGCAGTTCTTC | CASSPPTGTPSPYNEQFF
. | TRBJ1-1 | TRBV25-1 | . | TGTGCCAGCAGTGACCTCGGTGAAGCTTTCTTT | CASSDLGEAFF
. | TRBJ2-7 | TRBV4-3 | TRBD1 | TGCGCCAGCAGCCAAGATTCCGGGACAGGGGGCTACGAGCAGTACTTC | CASSQDSGTGGYEQYF
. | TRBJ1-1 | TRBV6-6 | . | TGTGCCAGCAGTCCTACGGGACTCCCGAAAGGCGTGACTGAAGCTTTCTTT | CASSPTGLPKGVTEAFF
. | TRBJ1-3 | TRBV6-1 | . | TGTGCCAGCAGTGAACAGAGGGGGACCTCTGGAAACACCATATATTTT | CASSEQRGTSGNTIYF
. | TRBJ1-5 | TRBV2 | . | TGTGCCAGCAGTGATGAGCAGCCCCAGCATTTT | CASSDEQPQHF
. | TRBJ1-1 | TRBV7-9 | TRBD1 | TGTGCCAGCAGCTTAGCCGGGACAGGGGCTTTCTTT | CASSLAGTGAFF
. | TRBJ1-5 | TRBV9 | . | TGTGCCAGCAGCGTAGTTAGGGACACCTATAGCAATCAGCCCCAGCATTTT | CASSVVRDTYSNQPQHF
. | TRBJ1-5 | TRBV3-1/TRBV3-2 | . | TGTGCCAGCAGCCAAGCTCACGATCAACAGGGAAATCAGCCCCAGCATTTT | CASSQAHDQQGNQPQHF
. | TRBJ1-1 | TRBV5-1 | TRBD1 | TGCGCCAGCAGAGACAAAAGACAGGGTTTTTTCACTGAAGCTTTCTTT | CASRDKRQGFFTEAFF
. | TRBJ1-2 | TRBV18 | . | TGTGCCAGCTCACCGAGAGTTCGGGAGAAGAACACCTTC | CASSPRVREKNTF
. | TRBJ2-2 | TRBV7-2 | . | TGTGCCAGCAGGATACAGGGAGGGGACGCCGGGGAGCTGTTTTTT | CASRIQGGDAGELFF
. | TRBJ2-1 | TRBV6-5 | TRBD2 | TGTGCCAGCAGTTACTCAGGCGCGGGGGGGTTTTATGAGCAGTTCTTC | CASSYSGAGGFYEQFF
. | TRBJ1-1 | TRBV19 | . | TGTGCCAGTCGCCGGACATTGAACACTGAAGCTTTCTTT | CASRRTLNTEAFF
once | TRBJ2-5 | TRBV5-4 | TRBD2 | TGTGCCAGCAGCTTGACACTAGCGGAAGAGACCCAGTACTTC | CASSLTLAEETQYF
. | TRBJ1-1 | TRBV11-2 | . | TGTGCCAGCAGCCAGAACACTGAAGCTTTCTTT | CASSQNTEAFF
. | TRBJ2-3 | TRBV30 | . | TGTGCCTGGAACCCCTTCACCGGTACGCAGTATTTT | CAWNPFTGTQYF
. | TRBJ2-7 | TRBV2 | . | TGTGCCAGCAAAGGGGAATCCTACGAGCAGTACTTC | CASKGESYEQYF
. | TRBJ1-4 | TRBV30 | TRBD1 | TGTGCCTGGGCGGACAGGGGATTAGAAAAACTGTTTTTT | CAWADRGLEKLFF
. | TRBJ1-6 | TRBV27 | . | TGTGCCAGCAGACAGACTCACTCCTATAATTCACCCCTCCACTTT | CASRQTHSYNSPLHF
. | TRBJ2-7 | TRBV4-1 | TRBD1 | TGCGCCAGCAGCCAAGCAGACAGGGCCTACGAGCAGTACTTC | CASSQADRAYEQYF
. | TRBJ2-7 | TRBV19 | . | TGTGCCAGTAGTATCGGAGGGGGTGCCTACGAGCAGTACTTC | CASSIGGGAYEQYF
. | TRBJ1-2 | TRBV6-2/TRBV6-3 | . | TGTGCCAGCAGTTACTCGAATGGCTACACCTTC | CASSYSNGYTF
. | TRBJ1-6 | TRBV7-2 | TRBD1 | TGTGCCAGCAGCCAATGGGGGACAGGGGAGAGCTCCTATAATTCACCCCTCCACTTT | CASSQWGTGESSYNSPLHF
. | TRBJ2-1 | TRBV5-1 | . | TGCGCCAGCAGCTTGGAGGCCTTACGCAATGAGCAGTTCTTC | CASSLEALRNEQFF
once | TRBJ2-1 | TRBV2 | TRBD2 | TGTGCCAGCAGTGAAGGGGGACTAGCTGTTGAGCAGTTCTTC | CASSEGGLAVEQFF
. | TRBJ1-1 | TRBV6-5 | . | TGTGCCAGCAGTTACATTGGAAAAGCTTTCTTT | CASSYIGKAFF
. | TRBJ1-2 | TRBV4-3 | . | TGCGCCAGCAGCCAAGAGAGGGGAGCTAACTATGGCTACACCTTC | CASSQERGANYGYTF
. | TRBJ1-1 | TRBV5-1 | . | TGCGCCAGCACCTCCGACAGGTTCCCTGAAGCTTTCTTT | CASTSDRFPEAFF
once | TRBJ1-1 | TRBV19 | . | TGTGCCAGTAGTATGAGTATCGGACCTAACACTGAAGCTTTCTTT | CASSMSIGPNTEAFF
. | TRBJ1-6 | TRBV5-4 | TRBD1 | TGTGCCAGCAGTCGGACAGGGACTTCACCCCTCCACTTT | CASSRTGTSPLHF
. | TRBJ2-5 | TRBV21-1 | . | TGTGCCAGCAGCAACTCCGGACTAGCGCCAAGCCAACGCGGGACCCAGTACTTC | CASSNSGLAPSQRGTQYF
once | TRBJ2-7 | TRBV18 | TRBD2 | TGTGCCAGCTCACCCCGGGGACTAGCGGCTTCCTACGAGCAGTACTTC | CASSPRGLAASYEQYF
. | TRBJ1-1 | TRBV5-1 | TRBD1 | TGCGCCAGCAGCCCAGGACAGGGGGCCTTGAACACTGAAGCTTTCTTT | CASSPGQGALNTEAFF